The rows below give T cell receptor beta chains drawn from one sample of a study of T cell responses to AZD1222 COVID-19 vaccine. The table came from immunoSEQ multiplex PCR; TCRdb's copy has only in-frame clones and leaves some out. The sample comprises tens of thousands of clones, over 75% of which are singletons, and approximately 25% rests with the top ten. The sequencing here drew on peripheral blood, taken on day 0 of AZD1222 vaccination. The receptors stem from an adult in good health. Each CDR3 is given with its conserved first and last residue. A D gene is named only where the DNA matches it firmly. A clone size is listed for some rows: how often the clone was seen (once, few, many), or a class if it is expanded.

CSVEDIYREAFF TGCAGCGTTGAAGATATATACAGAGAAGCTTTCTTT NA once TRBJ1-1 TRBV29-1
CASSLEGNYGYTF TGTGCCAGCAGTTTGGAGGGGAACTATGGCTACACCTTC NA NA TRBJ1-2 TRBV12-3/TRBV12-4
CASGQGGQPQHF TGTGCCAGTGGCCAAGGTGGTCAGCCCCAGCATTTT NA once TRBJ1-5 TRBV19
CASKLFNEAGYTF TGTGCCAGCAAACTATTTAATGAGGCTGGCTACACCTTC NA NA TRBJ1-2 TRBV27
CASSERGGKRNEQFF TGCGCCAGCAGCGAGCGGGGGGGGAAACGCAATGAGCAGTTCTTC TRBD2 NA TRBJ2-1 TRBV4-1
CASSLGVNYNSPLHF TGTGCCAGCAGCTTAGGGGTTAACTATAATTCACCCCTCCACTTT NA NA TRBJ1-6 TRBV7-8
CASAGGLSNQPQHF TGTGCCAGCGCAGGGGGCTTGAGCAATCAGCCCCAGCATTTT TRBD1 once TRBJ1-5 TRBV6-5
CASSGTGGNTIYF TGCGCCAGCAGCGGCACAGGGGGAAACACCATATATTTT NA NA TRBJ1-3 TRBV5-1
CASSSWTSGGVFYEQFF TGTGCCAGCAGCTCCTGGACTAGCGGGGGGGTTTTCTATGAGCAGTTCTTC TRBD2 NA TRBJ2-1 TRBV7-6
CASSPRGPETQYF TGTGCCAGCAGCCCCAGGGGGCCAGAGACCCAGTACTTC TRBD1 NA TRBJ2-5 TRBV7-3
CATRDRTYGYTF TGTGCCACCCGGGACAGGACCTATGGCTACACCTTC TRBD1 few TRBJ1-2 TRBV6-5
CATSDRYNEQFF TGTGCCACCAGTGATAGGTACAATGAGCAGTTCTTC NA NA TRBJ2-1 TRBV24-1
CASSQTWDTQYF TGTGCCAGCAGCCAAACCTGGGATACGCAGTATTTT NA NA TRBJ2-3 TRBV3-1/TRBV3-2
CASSITRVEQFF TGTGCCAGCAGCATTACCAGGGTTGAGCAGTTCTTC NA NA TRBJ2-1 TRBV3-1/TRBV3-2
CAIMKDSGGTGELFF TGTGCCATCATGAAGGACAGTGGAGGCACCGGGGAGCTGTTTTTT NA NA TRBJ2-2 TRBV10-3
CASSLGGQGNEKLFF TGTGCCAGCAGTTTGGGGGGACAGGGGAATGAAAAACTGTTTTTT TRBD1 NA TRBJ1-4 TRBV6-6
CASSETPRNTIYF TGCGCCAGCAGTGAAACCCCCCGAAACACCATATATTTT NA NA TRBJ1-3 TRBV10-2
CASSVGHPEEGPLHF TGTGCCAGCAGCGTAGGGCACCCCGAGGAAGGGCCCCTCCACTTT NA few TRBJ1-6 TRBV9
CASSQRGNTGELFF TGCGCCAGCAGCCAACGGGGAAACACCGGGGAGCTGTTTTTT NA NA TRBJ2-2 TRBV4-1
CATSHSPGYEQYF TGTGCCACCAGCCATTCCCCGGGTTACGAGCAGTACTTC NA once TRBJ2-7 TRBV24-1